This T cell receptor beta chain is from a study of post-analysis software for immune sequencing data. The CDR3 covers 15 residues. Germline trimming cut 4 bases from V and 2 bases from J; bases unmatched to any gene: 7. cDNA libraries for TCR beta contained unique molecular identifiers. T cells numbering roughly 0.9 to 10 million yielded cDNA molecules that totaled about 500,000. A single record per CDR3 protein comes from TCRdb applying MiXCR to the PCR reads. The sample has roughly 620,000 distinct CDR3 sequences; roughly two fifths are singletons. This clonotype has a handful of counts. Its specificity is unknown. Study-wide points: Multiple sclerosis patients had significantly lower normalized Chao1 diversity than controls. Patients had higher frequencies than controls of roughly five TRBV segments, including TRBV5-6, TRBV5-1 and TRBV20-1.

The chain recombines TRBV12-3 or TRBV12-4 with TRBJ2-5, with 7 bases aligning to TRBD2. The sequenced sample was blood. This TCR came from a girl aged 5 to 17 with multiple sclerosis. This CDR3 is CASSSTAGVQETQYF. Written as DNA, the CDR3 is TGTGCCAGCAGTTCAACGGCGGGGGTGCAAGAGACCCAGTACTTC.